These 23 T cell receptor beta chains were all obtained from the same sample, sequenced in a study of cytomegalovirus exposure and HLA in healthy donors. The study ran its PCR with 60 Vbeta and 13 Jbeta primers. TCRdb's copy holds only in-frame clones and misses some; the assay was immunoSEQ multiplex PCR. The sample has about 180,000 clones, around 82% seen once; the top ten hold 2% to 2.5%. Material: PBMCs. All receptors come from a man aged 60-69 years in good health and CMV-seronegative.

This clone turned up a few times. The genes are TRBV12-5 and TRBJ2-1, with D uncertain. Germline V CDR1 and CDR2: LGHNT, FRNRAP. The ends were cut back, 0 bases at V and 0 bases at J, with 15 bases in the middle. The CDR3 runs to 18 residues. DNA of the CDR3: TGTGCTAGTGGTTTGGTACAACAGACGCCGAGCTCCTACAATGAGCAGTTCTTC. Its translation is CASGLVQQTPSSYNEQFF.

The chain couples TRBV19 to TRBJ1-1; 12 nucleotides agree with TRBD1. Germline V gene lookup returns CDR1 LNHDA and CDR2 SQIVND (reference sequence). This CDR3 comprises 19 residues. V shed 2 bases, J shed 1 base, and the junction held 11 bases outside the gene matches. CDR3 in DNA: TGTGCCAGTAGTATAAAAGGGACAGGGGGCGATTCCAGGAACACTGAAGCTTTCTTT. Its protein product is CASSIKGTGGDSRNTEAFF. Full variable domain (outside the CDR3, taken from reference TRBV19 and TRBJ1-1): DGGITQSPKYLFRKEGQNVTLSCEQNLNHDAMYWYRQDPGQGLRLIYYSQIVNDFQKGDIAEGYSVSREKKESFPLTVTSAQKNPTAFYLCASSIKGTGGDSRNTEAFFGQGTRLTVV.

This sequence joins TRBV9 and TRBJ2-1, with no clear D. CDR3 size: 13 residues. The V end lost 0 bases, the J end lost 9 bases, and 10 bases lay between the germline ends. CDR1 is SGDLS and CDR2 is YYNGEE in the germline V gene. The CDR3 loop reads CASSVGLFREQFF. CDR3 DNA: TGTGCCAGCAGCGTAGGTCTCTTTCGTGAGCAGTTCTTC.

This CDR3 reads CASMSSSYNEQFF. The CDR3 DNA follows: TGTGCCAGCATGTCGAGCTCCTACAATGAGCAGTTCTTC. The chain is built from TRBV2 and TRBJ2-1, with D uncertain. Germline V CDR1 and CDR2: SNHLY, FYNNEI. CDR3 length: 13 residues. Deletions cut 7 bases from V and 0 bases from J, with 7 bases between.

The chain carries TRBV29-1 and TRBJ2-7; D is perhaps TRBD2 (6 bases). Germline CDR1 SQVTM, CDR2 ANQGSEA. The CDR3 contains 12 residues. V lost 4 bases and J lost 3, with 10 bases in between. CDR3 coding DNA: TGCAGCGTTGGGGTCGGGAGCTACGAGCAGTACTTC. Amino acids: CSVGVGSYEQYF.

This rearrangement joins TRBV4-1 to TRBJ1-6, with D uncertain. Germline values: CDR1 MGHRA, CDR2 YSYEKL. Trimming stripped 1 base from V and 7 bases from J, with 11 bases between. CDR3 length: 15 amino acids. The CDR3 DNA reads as TGCGCCAGCAGCCAAGGGTCAACTTGGAATTCACCCCTCCACTTT. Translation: CASSQGSTWNSPLHF.

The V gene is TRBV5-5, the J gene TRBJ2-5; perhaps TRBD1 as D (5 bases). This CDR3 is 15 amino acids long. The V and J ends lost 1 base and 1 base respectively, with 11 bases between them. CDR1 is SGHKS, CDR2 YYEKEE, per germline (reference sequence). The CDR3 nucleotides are TGTGCCAGCAGCTTGCTTCCCAGGGCCCAAGAGACCCAGTACTTC. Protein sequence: CASSLLPRAQETQYF.

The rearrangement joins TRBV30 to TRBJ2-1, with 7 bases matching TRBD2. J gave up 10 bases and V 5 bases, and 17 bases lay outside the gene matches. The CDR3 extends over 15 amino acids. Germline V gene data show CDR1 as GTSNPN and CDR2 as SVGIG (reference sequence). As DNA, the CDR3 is TGTGCCTGGTCGAGAGTAGCGCAAATGGGAGGGGAGCAGTTCTTC. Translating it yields CAWSRVAQMGGEQFF.

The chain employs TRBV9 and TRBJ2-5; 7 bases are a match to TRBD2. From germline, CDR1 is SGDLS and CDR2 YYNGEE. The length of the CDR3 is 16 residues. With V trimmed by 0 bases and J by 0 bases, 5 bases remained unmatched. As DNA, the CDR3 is TGTGCCAGCAGCGTAGGAGCGGGGAATAACCAAGAGACCCAGTACTTC. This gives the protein CASSVGAGNNQETQYF.

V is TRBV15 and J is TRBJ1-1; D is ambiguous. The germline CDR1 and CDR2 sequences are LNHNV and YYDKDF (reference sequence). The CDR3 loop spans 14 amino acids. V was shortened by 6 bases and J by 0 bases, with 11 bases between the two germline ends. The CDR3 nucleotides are TGTGCCACCAGGGAGAGGGTTATGAACACTGAAGCTTTCTTT. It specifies CATRERVMNTEAFF. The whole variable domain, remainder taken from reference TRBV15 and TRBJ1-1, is DAMVIQNPRYQVTQFGKPVTLSCSQTLNHNVMYWYQQKSSQAPKLLFHYYDKDFNNEADTPDNFQSRRPNTSFCFLDIRSPGLGDTAMYLCATRERVMNTEAFFGQGTRLTVV.

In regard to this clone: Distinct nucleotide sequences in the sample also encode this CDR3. This CDR3 reads CASSDGGGSTDTQYF. For the CDR3, the DNA is TGTGCCAGCAGTGACGGCGGGGGGAGCACAGATACGCAGTATTTT. The J gene is TRBJ2-3, the V gene TRBV2, with 8 bases identical to TRBD2. Trimming at V came to 3 bases and at J to 0 bases, leaving 2 bases not matched to a gene. The CDR3 sequence is 15 residues long. Germline CDR1 and CDR2: SNHLY and FYNNEI.

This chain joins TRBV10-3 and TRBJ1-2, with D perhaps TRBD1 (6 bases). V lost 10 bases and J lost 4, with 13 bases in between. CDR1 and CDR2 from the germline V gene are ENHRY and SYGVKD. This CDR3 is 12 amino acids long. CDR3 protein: CATPGGVYGYTF. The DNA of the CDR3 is TGTGCCACTCCGGGGGGCGTCTATGGCTACACCTTC.

CDR3: CASSPNPQGQRGTQYF. In nucleotides, the CDR3 is TGCGCCAGCAGCCCGAACCCGCAGGGACAAAGGGGTACGCAGTATTTT. The V call is TRBV5-1, the J call TRBJ2-3; tentatively, D is TRBD1 (6 bases). CDR1 SGHRS and CDR2 YFSETQ come from the germline V gene. The ends were cut back, 4 bases at V and 8 bases at J, with 23 bases in the middle. CDR3 length: 16 amino acids.

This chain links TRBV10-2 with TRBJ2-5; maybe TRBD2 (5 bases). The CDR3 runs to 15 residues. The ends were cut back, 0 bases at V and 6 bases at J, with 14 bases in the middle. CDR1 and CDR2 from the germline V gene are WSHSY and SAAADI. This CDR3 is CASSESAGMEQTQYF. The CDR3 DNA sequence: TGCGCCAGCAGTGAGTCCGCGGGTATGGAACAGACCCAGTACTTC.

CDR3 sequence (DNA): TGTGCCAGCAGCTTAGTATGGAACAGGGGCGTCTACGAGCAGTACTTC. Translated, it gives CASSLVWNRGVYEQYF. The V call is TRBV7-8, the J call TRBJ2-7; 7 bases match TRBD1. Per germline, CDR1 SGHVS and CDR2 FQNEAQ. CDR3 length: 16 amino acids. Trimming at V came to 1 base and at J to 3 bases, leaving 9 bases not matched to a gene.

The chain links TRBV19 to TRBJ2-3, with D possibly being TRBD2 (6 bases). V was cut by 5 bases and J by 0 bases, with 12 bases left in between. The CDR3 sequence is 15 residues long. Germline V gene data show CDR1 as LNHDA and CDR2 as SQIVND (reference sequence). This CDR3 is CASSPVAASTDTQYF. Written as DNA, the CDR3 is TGTGCCAGTAGTCCCGTAGCGGCTAGCACAGATACGCAGTATTTT.

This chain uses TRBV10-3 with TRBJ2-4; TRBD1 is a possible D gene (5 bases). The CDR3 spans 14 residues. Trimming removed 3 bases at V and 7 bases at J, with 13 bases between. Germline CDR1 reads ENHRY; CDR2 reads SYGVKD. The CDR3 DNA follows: TGTGCCATCAGTGATCGGCAGGGCCCCAACATTCAGTACTTC. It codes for CAISDRQGPNIQYF.

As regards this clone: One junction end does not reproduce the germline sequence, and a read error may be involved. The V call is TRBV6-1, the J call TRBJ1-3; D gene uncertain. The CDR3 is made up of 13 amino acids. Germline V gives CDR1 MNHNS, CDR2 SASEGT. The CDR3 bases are TGTGCCAGCAGTGAAATGTCGGGAAACGCCATATATTTT. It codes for CASSEMSGNAIYF.

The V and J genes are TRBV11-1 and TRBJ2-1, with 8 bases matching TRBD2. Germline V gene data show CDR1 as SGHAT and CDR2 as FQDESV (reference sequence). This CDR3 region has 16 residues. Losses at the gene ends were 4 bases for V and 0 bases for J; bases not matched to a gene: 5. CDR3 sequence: CASSSWTSSSYNEQFF. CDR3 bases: TGTGCCAGCAGCTCTTGGACTAGCAGCTCCTACAATGAGCAGTTCTTC.

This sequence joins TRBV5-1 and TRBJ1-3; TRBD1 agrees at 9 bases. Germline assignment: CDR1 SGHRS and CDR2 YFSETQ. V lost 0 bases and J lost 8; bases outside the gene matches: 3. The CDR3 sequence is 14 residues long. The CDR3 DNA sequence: TGCGCCAGCAGCTTGGTACAGGGGGCGGACACCATATATTTT. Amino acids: CASSLVQGADTIYF. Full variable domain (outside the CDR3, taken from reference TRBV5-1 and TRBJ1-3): KAGVTQTPRYLIKTRGQQVTLSCSPISGHRSVSWYQQTPGQGLQFLFEYFSETQRNKGNFPGRFSGRQFSNSRSEMNVSTLELGDSALYLCASSLVQGADTIYFGEGSWLTVV.

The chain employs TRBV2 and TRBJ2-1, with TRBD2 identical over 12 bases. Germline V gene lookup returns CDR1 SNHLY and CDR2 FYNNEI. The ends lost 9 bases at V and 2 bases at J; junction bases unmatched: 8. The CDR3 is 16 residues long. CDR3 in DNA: TGTGCCAGGTCGACCGGGACTAGCGGGCCCTACAATGAGCAGTTCTTC. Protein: CARSTGTSGPYNEQFF.

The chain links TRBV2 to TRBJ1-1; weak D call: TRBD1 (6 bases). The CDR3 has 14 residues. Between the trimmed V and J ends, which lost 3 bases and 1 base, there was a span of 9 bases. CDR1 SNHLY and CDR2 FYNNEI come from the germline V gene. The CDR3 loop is CASSETTGNTEAFF. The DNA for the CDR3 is TGTGCCAGCAGTGAGACGACAGGGAACACTGAAGCTTTCTTT.

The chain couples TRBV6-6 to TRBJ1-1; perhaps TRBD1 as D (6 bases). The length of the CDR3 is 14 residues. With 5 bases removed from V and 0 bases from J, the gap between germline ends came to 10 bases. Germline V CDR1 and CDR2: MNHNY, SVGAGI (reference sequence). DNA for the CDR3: TGTGCCAGCAGTCCGGGACAAATGAACACTGAAGCTTTCTTT. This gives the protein CASSPGQMNTEAFF.